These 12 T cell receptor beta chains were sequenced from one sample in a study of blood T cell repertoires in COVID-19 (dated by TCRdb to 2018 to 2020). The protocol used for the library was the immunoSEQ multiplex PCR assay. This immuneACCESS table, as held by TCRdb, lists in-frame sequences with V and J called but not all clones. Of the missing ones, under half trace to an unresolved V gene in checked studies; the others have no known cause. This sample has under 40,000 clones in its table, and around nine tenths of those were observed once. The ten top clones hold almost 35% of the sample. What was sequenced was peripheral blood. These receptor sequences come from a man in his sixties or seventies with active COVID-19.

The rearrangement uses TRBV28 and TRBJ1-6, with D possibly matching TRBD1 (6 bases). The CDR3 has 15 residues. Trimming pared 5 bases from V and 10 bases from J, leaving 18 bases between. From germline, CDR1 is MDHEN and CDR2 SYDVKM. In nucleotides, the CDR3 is TGTGCCAGCAGTCCATCCCAGGGGTTGAGCTCACCCCTCCACTTT. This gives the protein CASSPSQGLSSPLHF.

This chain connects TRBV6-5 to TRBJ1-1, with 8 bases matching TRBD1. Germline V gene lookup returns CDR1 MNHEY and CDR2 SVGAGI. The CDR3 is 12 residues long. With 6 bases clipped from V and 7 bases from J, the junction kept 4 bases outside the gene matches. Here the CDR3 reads CASRDRVYEAFF. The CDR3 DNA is TGTGCCAGCAGGGACAGGGTATATGAAGCTTTCTTT.

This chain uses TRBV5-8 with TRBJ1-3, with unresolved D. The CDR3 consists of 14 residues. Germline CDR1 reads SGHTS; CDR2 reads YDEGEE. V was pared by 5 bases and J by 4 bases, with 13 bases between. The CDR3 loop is CASRPKAGGNTIYF. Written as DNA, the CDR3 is TGTGCCAGCAGACCTAAAGCAGGAGGAAACACCATATATTTT.

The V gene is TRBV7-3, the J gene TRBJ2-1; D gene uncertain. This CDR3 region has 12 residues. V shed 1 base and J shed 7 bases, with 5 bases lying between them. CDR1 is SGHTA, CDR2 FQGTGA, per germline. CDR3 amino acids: CASSLNGNEQFF. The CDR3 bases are TGTGCCAGCAGCTTAAACGGGAATGAGCAGTTCTTC.

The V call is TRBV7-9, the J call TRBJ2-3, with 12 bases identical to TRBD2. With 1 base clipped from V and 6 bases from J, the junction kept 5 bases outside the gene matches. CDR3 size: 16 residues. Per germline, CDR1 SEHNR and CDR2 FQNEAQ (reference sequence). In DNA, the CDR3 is TGTGCCAGCAGCTTAGGGCTAGCGGGGGGGCCGGATACGCAGTATTTT. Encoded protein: CASSLGLAGGPDTQYF.

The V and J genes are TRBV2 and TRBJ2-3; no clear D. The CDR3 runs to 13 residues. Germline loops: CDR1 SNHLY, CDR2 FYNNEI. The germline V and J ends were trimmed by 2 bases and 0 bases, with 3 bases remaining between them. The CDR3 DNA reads TGTGCCAGCAGTGAATCAAGCACAGATACGCAGTATTTT. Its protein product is CASSESSTDTQYF.

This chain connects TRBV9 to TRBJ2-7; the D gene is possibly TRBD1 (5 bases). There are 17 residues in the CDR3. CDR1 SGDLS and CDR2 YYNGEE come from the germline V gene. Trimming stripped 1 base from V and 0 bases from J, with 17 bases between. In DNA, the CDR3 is TGTGCCAGCAGCGTAACGGACAAGCCCAAACCCTCCTACGAGCAGTACTTC. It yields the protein CASSVTDKPKPSYEQYF. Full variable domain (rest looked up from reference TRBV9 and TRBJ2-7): DSGVTQTPKHLITATGQRVTLRCSPRSGDLSVYWYQQSLDQGLQFLIQYYNGEERAKGNILERFSAQQFPDLHSELNLSSLELGDSALYFCASSVTDKPKPSYEQYFGPGTRLTVT.

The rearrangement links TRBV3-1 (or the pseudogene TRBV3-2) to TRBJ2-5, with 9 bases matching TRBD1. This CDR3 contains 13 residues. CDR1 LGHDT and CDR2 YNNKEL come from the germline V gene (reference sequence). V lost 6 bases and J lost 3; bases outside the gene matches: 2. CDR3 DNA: TGTGCCAGCAGGGGACAGGGAAAAGAGACCCAGTACTTC. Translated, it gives CASRGQGKETQYF.

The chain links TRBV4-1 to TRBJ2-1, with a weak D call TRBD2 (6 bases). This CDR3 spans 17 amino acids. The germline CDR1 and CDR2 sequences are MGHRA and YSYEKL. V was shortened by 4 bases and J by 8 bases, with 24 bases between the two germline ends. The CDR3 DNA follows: TGCGCCAGCAGCCCGAGTGAGGGGCGGGGAGCAGTCGATGAGCAGTTCTTC. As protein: CASSPSEGRGAVDEQFF.

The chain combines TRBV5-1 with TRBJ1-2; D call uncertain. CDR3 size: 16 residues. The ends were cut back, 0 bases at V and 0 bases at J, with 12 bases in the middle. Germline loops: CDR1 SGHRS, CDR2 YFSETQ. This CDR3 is CASSLDQAWSNYGYTF. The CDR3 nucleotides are TGCGCCAGCAGCTTGGACCAGGCCTGGTCTAACTATGGCTACACCTTC.

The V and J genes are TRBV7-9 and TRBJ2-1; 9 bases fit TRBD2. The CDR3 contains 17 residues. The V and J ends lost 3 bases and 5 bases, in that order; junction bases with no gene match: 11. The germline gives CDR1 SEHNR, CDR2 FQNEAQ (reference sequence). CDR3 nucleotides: TGTGCCAGCAGCTTTTCTAGCGGGAAATTGGGGAACAATGAGCAGTTCTTC. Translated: CASSFSSGKLGNNEQFF.

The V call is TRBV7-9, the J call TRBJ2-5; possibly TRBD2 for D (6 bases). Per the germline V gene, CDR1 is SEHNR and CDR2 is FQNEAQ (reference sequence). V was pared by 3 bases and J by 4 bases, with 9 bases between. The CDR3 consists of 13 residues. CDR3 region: CASSFLGGETQYF. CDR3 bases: TGTGCCAGCAGCTTTTTGGGGGGAGAGACCCAGTACTTC.